This T cell receptor (beta chain) comes out of a study of PD-1 blockade in mismatch repair-deficient tumors. Measured with immunoSEQ multiplex PCR; TCRdb has only the in-frame clones, and not every one. The data contain roughly 45,000 clones, 77% of them singletons. TCRs were sequenced from a few patients responding to pembrolizumab. This TCR came from an adult with mismatch repair-deficient cancer. The sequencing here drew on PBMCs, taken before pembrolizumab treatment.

The chain's CDR3 is CAWTGPGTGGYGYTF. In DNA, the CDR3 is TGTGCCTGGACCGGCCCCGGGACAGGGGGCTATGGCTACACCTTC. The V call is TRBV30, the J call TRBJ1-2; 11 nucleotides line up with TRBD1. J was trimmed by 4 bases and V by 4 bases; bases with no gene match: 8. The CDR3 length is 15 residues. Per the germline V gene, CDR1 is GTSNPN and CDR2 is SVGIG (reference sequence).